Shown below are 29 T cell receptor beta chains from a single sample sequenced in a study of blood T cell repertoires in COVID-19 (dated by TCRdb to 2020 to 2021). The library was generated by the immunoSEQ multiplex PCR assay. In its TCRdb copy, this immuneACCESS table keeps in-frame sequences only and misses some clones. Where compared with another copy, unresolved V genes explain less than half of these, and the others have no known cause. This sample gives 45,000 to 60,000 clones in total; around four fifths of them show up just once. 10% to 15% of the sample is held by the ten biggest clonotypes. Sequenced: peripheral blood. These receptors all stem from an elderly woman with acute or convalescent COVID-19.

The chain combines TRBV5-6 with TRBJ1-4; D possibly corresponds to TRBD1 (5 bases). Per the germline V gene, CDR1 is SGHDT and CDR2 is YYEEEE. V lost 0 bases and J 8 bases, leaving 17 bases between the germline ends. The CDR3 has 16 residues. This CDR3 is CASSLAGGGLWEKLFF. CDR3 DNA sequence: TGTGCCAGCAGCTTGGCAGGCGGGGGTCTATGGGAAAAACTGTTTTTT.

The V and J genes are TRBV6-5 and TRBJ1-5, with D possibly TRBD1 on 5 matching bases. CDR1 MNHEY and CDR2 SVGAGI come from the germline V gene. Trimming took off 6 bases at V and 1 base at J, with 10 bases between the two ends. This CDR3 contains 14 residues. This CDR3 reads CASRQDSSNQPQHF. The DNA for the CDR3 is TGTGCCAGCAGACAGGATTCGAGCAATCAGCCCCAGCATTTT.

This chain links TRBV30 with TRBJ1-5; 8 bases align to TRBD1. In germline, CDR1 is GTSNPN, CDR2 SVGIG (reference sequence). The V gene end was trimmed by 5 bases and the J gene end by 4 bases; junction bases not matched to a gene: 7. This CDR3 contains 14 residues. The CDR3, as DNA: TGTGCCTGGGCTCCGGGACAGGAGAATCAGCCCCAGCATTTT. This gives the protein CAWAPGQENQPQHF. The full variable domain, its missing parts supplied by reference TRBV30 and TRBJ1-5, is SQTIHQWPATLVQPVGSPLSLECTVEGTSNPNLYWYRQAAGRGLQLLFYSVGIGQISSEVPQNLSASRPQDRQFILSSKKLLLSDSGFYLCAWAPGQENQPQHFGDGTRLSIL.

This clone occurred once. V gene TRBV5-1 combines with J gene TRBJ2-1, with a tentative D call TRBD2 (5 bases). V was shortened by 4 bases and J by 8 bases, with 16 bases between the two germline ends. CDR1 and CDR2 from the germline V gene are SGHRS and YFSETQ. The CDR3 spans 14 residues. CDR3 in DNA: TGCGCCAGCAGCGTTGTCTCGGGGTGGGATGAGCAGTTCTTC. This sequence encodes CASSVVSGWDEQFF. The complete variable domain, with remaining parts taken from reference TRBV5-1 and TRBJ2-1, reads KAGVTQTPRYLIKTRGQQVTLSCSPISGHRSVSWYQQTPGQGLQFLFEYFSETQRNKGNFPGRFSGRQFSNSRSEMNVSTLELGDSALYLCASSVVSGWDEQFFGPGTRLTVL.

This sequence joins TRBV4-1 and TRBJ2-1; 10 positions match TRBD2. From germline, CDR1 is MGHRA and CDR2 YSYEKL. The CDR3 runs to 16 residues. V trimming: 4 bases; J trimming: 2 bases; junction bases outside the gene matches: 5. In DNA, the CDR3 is TGCGCCAGCAGCCCAGAACTAGCGGGGACCTACAATGAGCAGTTCTTC. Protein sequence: CASSPELAGTYNEQFF.

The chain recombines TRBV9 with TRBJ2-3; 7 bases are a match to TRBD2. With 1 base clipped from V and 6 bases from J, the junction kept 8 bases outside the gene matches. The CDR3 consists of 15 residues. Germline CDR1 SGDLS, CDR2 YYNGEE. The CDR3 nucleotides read TGTGCCAGCAGCGTATCCGCTGGGGGGGAGGATACGCAGTATTTT. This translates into CASSVSAGGEDTQYF. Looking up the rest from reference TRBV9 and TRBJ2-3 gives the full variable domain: DSGVTQTPKHLITATGQRVTLRCSPRSGDLSVYWYQQSLDQGLQFLIQYYNGEERAKGNILERFSAQQFPDLHSELNLSSLELGDSALYFCASSVSAGGEDTQYFGPGTRLTVL.

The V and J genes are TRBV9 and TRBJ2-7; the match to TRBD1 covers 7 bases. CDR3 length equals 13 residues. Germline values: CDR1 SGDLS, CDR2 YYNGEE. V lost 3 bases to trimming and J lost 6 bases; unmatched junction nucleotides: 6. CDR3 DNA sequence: TGTGCCAGCAGCGGAACAGGGGTTGGCGAGCAGTACTTC. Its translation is CASSGTGVGEQYF. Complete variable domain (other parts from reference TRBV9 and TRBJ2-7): DSGVTQTPKHLITATGQRVTLRCSPRSGDLSVYWYQQSLDQGLQFLIQYYNGEERAKGNILERFSAQQFPDLHSELNLSSLELGDSALYFCASSGTGVGEQYFGPGTRLTVT.

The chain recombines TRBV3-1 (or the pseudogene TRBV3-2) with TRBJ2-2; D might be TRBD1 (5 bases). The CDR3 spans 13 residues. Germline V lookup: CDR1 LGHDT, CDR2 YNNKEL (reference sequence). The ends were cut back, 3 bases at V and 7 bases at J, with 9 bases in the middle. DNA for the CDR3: TGTGCCAGCAGCCACAGGGCTAACGGGGAGCTGTTTTTT. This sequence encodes CASSHRANGELFF.

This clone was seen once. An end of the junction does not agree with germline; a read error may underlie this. The CDR3 loop reads CASRGAGEVCF. The CDR3 bases are TGTGCCAGCAGGGGGGCGGGGGAAGTTTGCTTC. The chain carries TRBV3-1 (or the pseudogene TRBV3-2) and TRBJ2-7; weak D call: TRBD2 (7 bases). This CDR3 region has 11 residues. The V gene's germline CDR1 is LGHDT and CDR2 YNNKEL (reference sequence).

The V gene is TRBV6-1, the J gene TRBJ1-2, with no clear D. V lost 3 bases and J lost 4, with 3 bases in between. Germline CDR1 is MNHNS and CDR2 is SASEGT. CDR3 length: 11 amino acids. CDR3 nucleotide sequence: TGTGCCAGCAGTGAGAGCTATGGCTACACCTTC. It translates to CASSESYGYTF.

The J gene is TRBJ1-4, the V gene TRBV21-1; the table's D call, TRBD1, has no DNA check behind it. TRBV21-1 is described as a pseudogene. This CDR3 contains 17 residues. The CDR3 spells CASSKASGGWFGEKLFF. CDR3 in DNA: TGTGCCAGCAGCAAAGCTTCAGGGGGCTGGTTTGGGGAAAAACTGTTTTTT.

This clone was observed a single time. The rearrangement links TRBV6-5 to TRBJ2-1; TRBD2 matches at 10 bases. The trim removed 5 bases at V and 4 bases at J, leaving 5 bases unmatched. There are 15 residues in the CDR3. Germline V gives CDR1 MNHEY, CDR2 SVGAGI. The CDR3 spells CASSPTSGEYNEQFF. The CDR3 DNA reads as TGTGCCAGCAGTCCTACTAGCGGGGAGTACAATGAGCAGTTCTTC.

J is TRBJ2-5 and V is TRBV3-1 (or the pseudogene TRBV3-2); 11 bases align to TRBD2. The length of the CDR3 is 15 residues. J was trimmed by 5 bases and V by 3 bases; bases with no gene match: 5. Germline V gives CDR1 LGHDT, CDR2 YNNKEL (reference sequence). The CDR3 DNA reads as TGTGCCAGCAGCCACTTAGCGGGGGGGTACGAGACCCAGTACTTC. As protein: CASSHLAGGYETQYF.

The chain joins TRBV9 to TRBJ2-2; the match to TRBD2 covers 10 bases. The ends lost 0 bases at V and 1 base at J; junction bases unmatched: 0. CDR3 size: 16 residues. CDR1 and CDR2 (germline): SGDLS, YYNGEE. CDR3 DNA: TGTGCCAGCAGCGTAGCTAGCGGGGGGAACACCGGGGAGCTGTTTTTT. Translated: CASSVASGGNTGELFF.

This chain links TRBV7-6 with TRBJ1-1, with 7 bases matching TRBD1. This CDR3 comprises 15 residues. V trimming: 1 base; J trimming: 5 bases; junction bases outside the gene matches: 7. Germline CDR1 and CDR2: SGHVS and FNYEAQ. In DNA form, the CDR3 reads TGTGCCAGCAGCTTAGTCGAGGGGGCGCAGACTGAAGCTTTCTTT. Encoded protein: CASSLVEGAQTEAFF.

The CDR3 sequence: CASSPPRDRGLSSYGYTF. The CDR3 region has the DNA TGTGCCAGCAGCCCACCGCGGGACAGGGGGCTTTCTAGCTATGGCTACACCTTC. The V and J genes are TRBV3-1 (or the pseudogene TRBV3-2) and TRBJ1-2; 12 nucleotides align to TRBD1. The V gene end was trimmed by 4 bases and the J gene end by 4 bases; junction bases not matched to a gene: 13. The CDR3 consists of 18 residues. Germline CDR1 is LGHDT and CDR2 is YNNKEL (reference sequence).

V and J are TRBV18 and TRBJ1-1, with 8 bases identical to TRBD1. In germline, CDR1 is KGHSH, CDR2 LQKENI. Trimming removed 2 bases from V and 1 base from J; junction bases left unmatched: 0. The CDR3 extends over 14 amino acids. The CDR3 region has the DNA TGTGCCAGCTCACCAACAGGGGGGAACACTGAAGCTTTCTTT. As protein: CASSPTGGNTEAFF.

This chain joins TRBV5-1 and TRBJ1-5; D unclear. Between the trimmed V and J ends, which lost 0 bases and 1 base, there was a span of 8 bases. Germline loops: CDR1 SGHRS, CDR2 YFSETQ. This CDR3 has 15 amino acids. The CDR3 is CASSLDPGSNQPQHF. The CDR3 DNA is TGCGCCAGCAGCTTGGACCCGGGGAGCAATCAGCCCCAGCATTTT.

CDR3 DNA: TGCAGCGTCCGAGGACAGGGGGCCGCTCCACTTGAAGCTTTCTTT. This codes for CSVRGQGAAPLEAFF. This chain uses TRBV29-1 with TRBJ1-1, with 11 nucleotides matching TRBD1. J was trimmed by 7 bases and V by 6 bases; bases with no gene match: 13. The germline CDR1 and CDR2 sequences are SQVTM and ANQGSEA. The CDR3 extends over 15 amino acids.

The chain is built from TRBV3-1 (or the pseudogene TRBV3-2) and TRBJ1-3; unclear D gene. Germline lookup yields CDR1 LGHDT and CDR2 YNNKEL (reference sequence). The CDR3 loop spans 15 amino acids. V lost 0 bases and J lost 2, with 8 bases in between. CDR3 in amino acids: CASSQEGSAGNTIYF. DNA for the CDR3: TGTGCCAGCAGCCAAGAGGGGAGCGCTGGAAACACCATATATTTT.

The CDR3: CASSLLQAGQETQYF. CDR3 in DNA: TGTGCCAGCAGCTTGTTGCAGGCAGGGCAAGAGACCCAGTACTTC. The chain employs TRBV5-4 and TRBJ2-5; D may be TRBD1 (5 bases). The V gene's germline CDR1 is SGHNT and CDR2 YYREEE (reference sequence). This CDR3 spans 15 amino acids. V dropped 1 base and J dropped 2 bases, with 12 bases sitting between them. The full variable domain, rest sourced from reference TRBV5-4 and TRBJ2-5, is ETGVTQSPTHLIKTRGQQVTLRCSSQSGHNTVSWYQQALGQGPQFIFQYYREEENGRGNFPPRFSGLQFPNYSSELNVNALELDDSALYLCASSLLQAGQETQYFGPGTRLLVL.

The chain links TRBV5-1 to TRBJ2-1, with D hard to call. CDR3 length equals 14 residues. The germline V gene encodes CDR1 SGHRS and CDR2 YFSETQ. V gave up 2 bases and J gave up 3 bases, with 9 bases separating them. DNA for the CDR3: TGCGCCAGCAGCTTCTCTGGCCTCTACAATGAGCAGTTCTTC. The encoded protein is CASSFSGLYNEQFF.

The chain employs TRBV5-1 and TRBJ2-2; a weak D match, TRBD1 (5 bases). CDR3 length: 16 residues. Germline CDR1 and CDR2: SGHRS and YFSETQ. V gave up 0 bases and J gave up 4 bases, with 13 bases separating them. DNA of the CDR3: TGCGCCAGCAGCTTGGCGGCAGGGTTGGGCACCGGGGAGCTGTTTTTT. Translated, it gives CASSLAAGLGTGELFF.

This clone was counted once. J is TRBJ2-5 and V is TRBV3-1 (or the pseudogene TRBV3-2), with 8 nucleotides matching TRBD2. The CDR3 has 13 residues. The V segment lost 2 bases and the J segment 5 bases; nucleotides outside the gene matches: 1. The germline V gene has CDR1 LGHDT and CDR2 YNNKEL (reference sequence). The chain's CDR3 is CASSQQRGETQYF. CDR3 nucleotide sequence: TGTGCCAGCAGCCAACAGCGGGGGGAGACCCAGTACTTC.

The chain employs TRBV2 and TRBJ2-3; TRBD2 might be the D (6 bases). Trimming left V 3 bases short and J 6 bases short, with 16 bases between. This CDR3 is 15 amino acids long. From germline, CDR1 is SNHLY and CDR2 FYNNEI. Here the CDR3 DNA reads TGTGCCAGCAGTGATGACTCTCCGGGGGTGGATACGCAGTATTTT. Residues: CASSDDSPGVDTQYF. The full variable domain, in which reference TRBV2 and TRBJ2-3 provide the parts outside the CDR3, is EPEVTQTPSHQVTQMGQEVILRCVPISNHLYFYWYRQILGQKVEFLVSFYNNEISEKSEIFDDQFSVERPDGSNFTLKIRSTKLEDSAMYFCASSDDSPGVDTQYFGPGTRLTVL.

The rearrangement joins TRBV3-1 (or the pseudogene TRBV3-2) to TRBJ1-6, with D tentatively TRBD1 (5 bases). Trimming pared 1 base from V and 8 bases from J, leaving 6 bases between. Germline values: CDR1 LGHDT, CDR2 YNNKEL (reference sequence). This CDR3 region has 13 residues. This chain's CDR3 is CASSQVGHSPLHF. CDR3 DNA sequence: TGTGCCAGCAGCCAAGTGGGGCATTCACCCCTCCACTTT.

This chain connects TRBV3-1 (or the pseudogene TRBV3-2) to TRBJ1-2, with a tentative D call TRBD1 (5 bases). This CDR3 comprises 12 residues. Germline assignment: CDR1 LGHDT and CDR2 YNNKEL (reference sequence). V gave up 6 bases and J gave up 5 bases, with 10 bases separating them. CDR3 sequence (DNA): TGTGCCAGCAGATCCCAGGGTTATGGCTACACCTTC. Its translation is CASRSQGYGYTF.

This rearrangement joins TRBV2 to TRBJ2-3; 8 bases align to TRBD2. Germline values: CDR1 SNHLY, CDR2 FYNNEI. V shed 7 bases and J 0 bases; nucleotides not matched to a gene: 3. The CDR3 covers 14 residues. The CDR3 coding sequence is TGTGCCAGCAACCCTAGCGGGAGCACAGATACGCAGTATTTT. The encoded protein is CASNPSGSTDTQYF.

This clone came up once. The CDR3 region has the DNA TGTGCCAGCTCAACAGGGATTGGGGAGCAGTACTTC. Translation gives CASSTGIGEQYF. The gene calls are TRBV6-1 and TRBJ2-7; possible D gene TRBD1, 6 bases. The CDR3 runs 12 residues. With 8 bases removed from V and 7 bases from J, the gap between germline ends came to 15 bases. The V gene's germline CDR1 is MNHNS and CDR2 SASEGT.